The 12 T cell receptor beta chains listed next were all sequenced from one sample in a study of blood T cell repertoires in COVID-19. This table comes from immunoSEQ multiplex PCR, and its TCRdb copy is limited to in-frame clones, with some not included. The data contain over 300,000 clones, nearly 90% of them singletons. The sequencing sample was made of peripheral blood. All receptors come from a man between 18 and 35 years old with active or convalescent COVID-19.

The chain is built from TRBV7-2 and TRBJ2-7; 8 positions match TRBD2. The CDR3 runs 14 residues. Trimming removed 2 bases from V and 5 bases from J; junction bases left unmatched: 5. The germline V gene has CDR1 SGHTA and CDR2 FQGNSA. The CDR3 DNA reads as TGTGCCAGCAGCTTATTTAGCGGGATCGACGAGCAGTACTTC. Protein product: CASSLFSGIDEQYF. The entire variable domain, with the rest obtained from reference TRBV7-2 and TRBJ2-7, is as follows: GAGVSQSPSNKVTEKGKDVELRCDPISGHTALYWYRQSLGQGLEFLIYFQGNSAPDKSGLPSDRFSAERTGGSVSTLTIQRTQQEDSAVYLCASSLFSGIDEQYFGPGTRLTVT.

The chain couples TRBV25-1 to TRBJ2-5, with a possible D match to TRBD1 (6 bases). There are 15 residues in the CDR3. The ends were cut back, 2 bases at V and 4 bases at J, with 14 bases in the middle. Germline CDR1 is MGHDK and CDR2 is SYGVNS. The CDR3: CASSEIGQGLETQYF. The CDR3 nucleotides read TGTGCCAGCAGTGAAATTGGGCAGGGGTTAGAGACCCAGTACTTC.

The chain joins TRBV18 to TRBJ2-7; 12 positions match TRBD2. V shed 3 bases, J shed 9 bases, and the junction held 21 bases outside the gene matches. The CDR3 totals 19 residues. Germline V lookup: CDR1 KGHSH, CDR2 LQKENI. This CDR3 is CASSPTGQGSTSGGFGQYF. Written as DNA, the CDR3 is TGTGCCAGCTCACCGACAGGACAGGGCTCTACTAGCGGGGGGTTCGGGCAGTACTTC.

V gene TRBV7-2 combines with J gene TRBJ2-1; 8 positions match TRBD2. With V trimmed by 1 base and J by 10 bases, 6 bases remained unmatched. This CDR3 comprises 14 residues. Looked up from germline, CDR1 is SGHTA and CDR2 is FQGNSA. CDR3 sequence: CASSLVGTRGEQFF. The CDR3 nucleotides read TGTGCCAGCAGCTTAGTTGGGACTAGAGGGGAGCAGTTCTTC.

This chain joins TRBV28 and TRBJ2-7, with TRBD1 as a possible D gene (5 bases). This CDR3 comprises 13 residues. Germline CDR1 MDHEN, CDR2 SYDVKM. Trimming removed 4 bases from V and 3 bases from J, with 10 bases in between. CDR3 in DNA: TGTGCCAGCAGTTGGCAGGGTGTCTACGAGCAGTACTTC. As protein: CASSWQGVYEQYF.

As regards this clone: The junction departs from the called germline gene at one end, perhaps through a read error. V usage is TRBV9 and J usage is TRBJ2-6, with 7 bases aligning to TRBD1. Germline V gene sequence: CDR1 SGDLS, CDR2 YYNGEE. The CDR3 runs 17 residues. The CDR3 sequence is CASSPTGQTSGANVLTF. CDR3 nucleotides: TGTGCCAGCAGCCCCACGGGACAGACGTCTGGGGCCAACGTGCTGACTTTC.

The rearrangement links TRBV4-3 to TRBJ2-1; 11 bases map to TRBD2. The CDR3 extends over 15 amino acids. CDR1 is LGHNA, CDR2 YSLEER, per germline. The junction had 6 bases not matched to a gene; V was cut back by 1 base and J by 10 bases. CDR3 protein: CASSQVASGGLEQFF. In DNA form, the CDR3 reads TGCGCCAGCAGCCAAGTGGCTAGCGGGGGGCTGGAGCAGTTCTTC.

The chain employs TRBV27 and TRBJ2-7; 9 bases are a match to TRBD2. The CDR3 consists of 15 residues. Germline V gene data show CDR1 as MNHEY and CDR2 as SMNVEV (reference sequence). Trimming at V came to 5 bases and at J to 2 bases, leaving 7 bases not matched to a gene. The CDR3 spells CASSKAGGAAYEQYF. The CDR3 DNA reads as TGTGCCAGCAGTAAGGCGGGAGGGGCCGCCTACGAGCAGTACTTC.

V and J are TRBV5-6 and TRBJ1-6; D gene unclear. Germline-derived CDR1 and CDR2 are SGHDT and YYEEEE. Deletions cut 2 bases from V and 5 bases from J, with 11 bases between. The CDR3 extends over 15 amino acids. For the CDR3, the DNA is TGTGCCAGCAGCTTTCTGGACGGGGATAATTCACCCCTCCACTTT. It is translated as CASSFLDGDNSPLHF.

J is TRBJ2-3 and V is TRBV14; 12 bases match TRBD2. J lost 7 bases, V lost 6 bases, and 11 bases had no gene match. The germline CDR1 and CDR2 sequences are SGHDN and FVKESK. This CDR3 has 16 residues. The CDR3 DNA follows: TGTGCCAGCAGGCAGACTAGCGGGGGCCCGGGGAATACGCAGTATTTT. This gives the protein CASRQTSGGPGNTQYF.

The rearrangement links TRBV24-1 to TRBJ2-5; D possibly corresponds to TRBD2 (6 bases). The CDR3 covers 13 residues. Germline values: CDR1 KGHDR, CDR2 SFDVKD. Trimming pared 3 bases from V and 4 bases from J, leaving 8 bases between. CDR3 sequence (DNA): TGTGCCACCAGTGATCGGGGAGGAGAGACCCAGTACTTC. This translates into CATSDRGGETQYF.

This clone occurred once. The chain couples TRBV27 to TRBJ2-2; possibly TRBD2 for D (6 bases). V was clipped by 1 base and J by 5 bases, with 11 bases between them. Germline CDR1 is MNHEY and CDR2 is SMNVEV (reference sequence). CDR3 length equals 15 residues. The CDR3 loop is CASSLYRSGTGELFF. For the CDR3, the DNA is TGTGCCAGCAGTTTATATCGGAGCGGGACCGGGGAGCTGTTTTTT.